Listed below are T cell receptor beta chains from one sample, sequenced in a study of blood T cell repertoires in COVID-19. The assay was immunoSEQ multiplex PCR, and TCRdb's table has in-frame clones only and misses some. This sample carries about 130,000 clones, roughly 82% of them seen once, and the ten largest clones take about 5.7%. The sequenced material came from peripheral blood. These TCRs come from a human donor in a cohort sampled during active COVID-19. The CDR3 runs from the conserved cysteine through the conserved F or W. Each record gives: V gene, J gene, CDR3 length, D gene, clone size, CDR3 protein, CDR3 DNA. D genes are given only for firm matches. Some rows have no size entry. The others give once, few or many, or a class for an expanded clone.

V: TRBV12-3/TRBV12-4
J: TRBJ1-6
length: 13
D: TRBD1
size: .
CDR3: CASSSTGNSPLHF
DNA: TGTGCCAGCAGTTCGACAGGGAATTCACCCCTCCACTTT

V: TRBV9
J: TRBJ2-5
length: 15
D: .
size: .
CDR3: CASSVGVGQQETQYF
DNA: TGTGCCAGCAGCGTAGGGGTTGGACAGCAAGAGACCCAGTACTTC

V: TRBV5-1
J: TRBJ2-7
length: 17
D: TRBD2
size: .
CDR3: CASSLGLAGRSSYEQYF
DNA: TGCGCCAGCAGCTTGGGACTAGCGGGACGGAGCTCCTACGAGCAGTACTTC

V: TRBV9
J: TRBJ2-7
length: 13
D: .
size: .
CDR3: CASSKGSFPEQYF
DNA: TGTGCCAGCAGCAAAGGGAGTTTCCCCGAGCAGTACTTC

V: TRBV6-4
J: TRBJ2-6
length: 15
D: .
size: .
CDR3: CASSPQGSGANVLTF
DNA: TGTGCCAGCAGCCCTCAGGGGTCTGGGGCCAACGTCCTGACTTTC

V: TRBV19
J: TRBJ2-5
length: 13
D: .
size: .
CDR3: CASSAGLVETQYF
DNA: TGTGCCAGTAGTGCAGGGCTAGTAGAGACCCAGTACTTC

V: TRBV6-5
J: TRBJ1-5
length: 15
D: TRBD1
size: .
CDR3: CASSRLGQANQPQHF
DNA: TGTGCCAGCAGCAGACTCGGACAGGCGAATCAGCCCCAGCATTTT

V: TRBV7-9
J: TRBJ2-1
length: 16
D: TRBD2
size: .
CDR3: CASSSSGGKNYNEQFF
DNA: TGTGCCAGCAGTTCTAGCGGTGGAAAGAATTACAATGAGCAGTTCTTC

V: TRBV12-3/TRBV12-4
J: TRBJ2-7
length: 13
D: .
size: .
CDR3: CASNSQGLYEQYF
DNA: TGTGCCAGCAACAGCCAGGGGCTCTACGAGCAGTACTTC

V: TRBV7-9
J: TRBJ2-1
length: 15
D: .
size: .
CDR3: CASSLFLGSYNEQFF
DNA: TGTGCCAGCAGCTTGTTCCTAGGCTCCTACAATGAGCAGTTCTTC

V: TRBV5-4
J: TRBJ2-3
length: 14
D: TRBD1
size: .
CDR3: CASSPTTGEYTQYF
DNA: TGTGCCAGCAGCCCTACGACAGGGGAGTATACGCAGTATTTT

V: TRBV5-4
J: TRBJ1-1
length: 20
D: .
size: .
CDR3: CASSLLRRFGGEDMNTEAFF
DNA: TGTGCCAGCAGCTTGTTGAGGAGGTTTGGGGGCGAGGATATGAACACTGAAGCTTTCTTT

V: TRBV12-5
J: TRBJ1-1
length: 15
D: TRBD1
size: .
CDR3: CASGSGQGMNTEAFF
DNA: TGTGCTAGTGGTTCCGGACAGGGCATGAACACTGAAGCTTTCTTT

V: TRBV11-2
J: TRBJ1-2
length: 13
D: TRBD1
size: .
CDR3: CASSRDRNYGYTF
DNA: TGTGCCAGCAGCCGGGACAGGAACTATGGCTACACCTTC

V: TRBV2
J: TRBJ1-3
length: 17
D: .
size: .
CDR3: CASRDPHLDNLRDTIYF
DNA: TGTGCCAGCAGAGACCCCCACTTGGACAATTTGCGAGACACCATATATTTT

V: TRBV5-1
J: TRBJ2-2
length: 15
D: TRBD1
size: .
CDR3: CASSPSDRDTGELFF
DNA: TGCGCCAGCAGCCCAAGCGACAGGGACACCGGGGAGCTGTTTTTT

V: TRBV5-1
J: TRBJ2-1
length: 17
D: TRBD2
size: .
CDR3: CASSPVLGGSEDNEQFF
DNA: TGCGCCAGCAGCCCCGTTTTAGGCGGGAGCGAAGACAATGAGCAGTTCTTC

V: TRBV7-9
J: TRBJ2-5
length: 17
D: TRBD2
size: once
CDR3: CASSLASGLAGQETQYF
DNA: TGTGCCAGCAGCTTAGCTTCCGGACTAGCGGGACAAGAGACCCAGTACTTC

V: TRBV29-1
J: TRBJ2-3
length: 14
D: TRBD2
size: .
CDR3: CSVEPSGATDTQYF
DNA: TGCAGCGTTGAACCTAGCGGGGCCACAGATACGCAGTATTTT

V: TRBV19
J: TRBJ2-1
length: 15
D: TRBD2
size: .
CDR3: CASRGPLAGNNEQFF
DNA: TGTGCCAGTAGAGGGCCGCTAGCGGGAAACAATGAGCAGTTCTTC

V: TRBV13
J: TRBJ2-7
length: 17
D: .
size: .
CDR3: CASSSSYLPGAGYEQYF
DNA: TGTGCCAGCAGCTCTTCATATTTACCGGGAGCGGGCTACGAGCAGTACTTC

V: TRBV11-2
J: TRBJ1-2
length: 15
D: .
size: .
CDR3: CASSFSGIHNYGYTF
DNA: TGTGCCAGCAGCTTTTCCGGGATCCATAACTATGGCTACACCTTC

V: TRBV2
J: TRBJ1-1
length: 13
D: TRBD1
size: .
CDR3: CATRQGAGTEAFF
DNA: TGTGCCACCAGACAGGGGGCGGGAACTGAAGCTTTCTTT

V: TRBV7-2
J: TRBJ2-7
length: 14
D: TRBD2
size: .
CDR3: CASSSGLAPYEQYF
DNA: TGTGCCAGCAGCTCGGGACTAGCCCCCTACGAGCAGTACTTC

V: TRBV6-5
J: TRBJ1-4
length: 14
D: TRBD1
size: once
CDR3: CASREGAGEEKLFF
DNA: TGTGCCAGCAGGGAGGGGGCCGGGGAAGAAAAACTGTTTTTT

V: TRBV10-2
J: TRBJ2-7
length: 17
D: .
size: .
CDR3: CASSEGWVGRRDYEQYF
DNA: TGCGCCAGCAGTGAAGGCTGGGTCGGGCGGAGGGACTACGAGCAGTACTTC

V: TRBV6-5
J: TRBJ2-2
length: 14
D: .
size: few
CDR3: CASSYRRDTGELFF
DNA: TGTGCCAGCAGTTACCGCAGGGACACCGGGGAGCTGTTTTTT

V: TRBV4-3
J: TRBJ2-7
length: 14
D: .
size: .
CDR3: CASSQAAVGDEQYF
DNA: TGCGCCAGCAGCCAAGCTGCGGTCGGGGACGAGCAGTACTTC

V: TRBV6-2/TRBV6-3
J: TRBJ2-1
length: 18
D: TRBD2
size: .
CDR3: CASSYSTLTSGSYNEQFF
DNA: TGTGCCAGCAGTTACTCGACGCTTACTAGCGGGAGCTACAATGAGCAGTTCTTC

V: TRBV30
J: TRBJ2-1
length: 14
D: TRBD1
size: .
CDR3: CAWSPGTAYNEQFF
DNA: TGTGCCTGGAGTCCCGGGACAGCCTACAATGAGCAGTTCTTC

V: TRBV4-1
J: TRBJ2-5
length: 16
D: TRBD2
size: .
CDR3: CASSQEELAGVETQYF
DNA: TGCGCCAGCAGCCAAGAGGAACTAGCGGGAGTAGAGACCCAGTACTTC

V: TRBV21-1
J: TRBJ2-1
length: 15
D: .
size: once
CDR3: CASSKDRSSYNEQFF
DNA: TGTGCCAGCAGCAAAGATAGGAGCTCCTACAATGAGCAGTTCTTC

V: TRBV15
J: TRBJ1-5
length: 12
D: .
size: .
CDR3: CATSRPQQPQHF
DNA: TGTGCCACCAGCAGACCCCAGCAGCCCCAGCATTTT

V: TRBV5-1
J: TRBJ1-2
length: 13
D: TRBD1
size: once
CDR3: CASSPGTGGGYTF
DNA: TGCGCCAGCAGCCCAGGGACAGGAGGTGGCTACACCTTC

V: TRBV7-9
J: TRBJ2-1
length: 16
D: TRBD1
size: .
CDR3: CASTPNRLDRASEQFF
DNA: TGTGCCAGCACCCCCAACCGTCTGGACAGGGCGAGTGAGCAGTTCTTC

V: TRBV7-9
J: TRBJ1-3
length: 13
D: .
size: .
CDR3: CASSTDSLNTIYF
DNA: TGTGCCAGCAGCACAGACAGTTTAAACACCATATATTTT

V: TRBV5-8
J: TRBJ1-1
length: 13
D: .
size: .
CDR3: CASSQQGYTEAFF
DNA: TGTGCCAGCAGCCAACAGGGTTACACTGAAGCTTTCTTT

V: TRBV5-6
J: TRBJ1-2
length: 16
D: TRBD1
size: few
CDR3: CASSLALEGALYGYTF
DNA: TGTGCCAGCAGCTTGGCCTTGGAGGGGGCGCTTTATGGCTACACCTTC

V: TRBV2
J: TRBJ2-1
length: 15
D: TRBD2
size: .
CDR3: CASSFAGGQDNEQFF
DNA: TGTGCCAGCAGTTTCGCGGGAGGGCAGGACAATGAGCAGTTCTTC

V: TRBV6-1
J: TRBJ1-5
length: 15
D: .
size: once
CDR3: CASSEQEGFRQPQHF
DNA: TGTGCCAGCAGTGAGCAGGAGGGATTTCGACAGCCCCAGCATTTT

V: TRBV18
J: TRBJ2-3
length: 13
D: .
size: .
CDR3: CASSPTATDTQYF
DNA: TGTGCCAGCTCACCGACAGCGACAGATACGCAGTATTTT

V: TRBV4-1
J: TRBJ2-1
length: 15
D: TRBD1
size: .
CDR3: CASSQNTGDLEEQFF
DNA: TGCGCCAGCAGCCAAAACACAGGGGATTTGGAAGAGCAGTTCTTC

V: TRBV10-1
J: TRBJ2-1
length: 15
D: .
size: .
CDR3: CASSARLSSYNEQFF
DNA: TGCGCCAGCAGCGCGCGCCTGAGCTCCTACAATGAGCAGTTCTTC

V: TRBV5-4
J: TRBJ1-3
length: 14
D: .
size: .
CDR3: CASSLGRISNTIYF
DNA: TGTGCCAGCAGCTTGGGGCGGATTTCAAACACCATATATTTT

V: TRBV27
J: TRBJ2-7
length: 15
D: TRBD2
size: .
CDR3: CASSLIPSGNYEQYF
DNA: TGTGCCAGCAGTTTAATCCCTAGCGGGAACTACGAGCAGTACTTC

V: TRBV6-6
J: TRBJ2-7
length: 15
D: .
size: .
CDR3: CASSYTAGNPYEQYF
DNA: TGTGCCAGCAGTTACACGGCGGGAAACCCATACGAGCAGTACTTC

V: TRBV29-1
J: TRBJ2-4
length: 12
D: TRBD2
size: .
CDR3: CSVVVGLDIQYF
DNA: TGCAGCGTTGTCGTTGGACTAGACATTCAGTACTTC

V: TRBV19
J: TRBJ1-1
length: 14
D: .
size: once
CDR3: CASSDVGAAYEAFF
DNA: TGTGCCAGTAGTGACGTAGGAGCCGCTTATGAAGCTTTCTTT

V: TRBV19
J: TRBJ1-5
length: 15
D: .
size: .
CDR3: CASSVRTAGNQPQHF
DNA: TGTGCCAGTAGTGTTAGGACAGCCGGCAATCAGCCCCAGCATTTT

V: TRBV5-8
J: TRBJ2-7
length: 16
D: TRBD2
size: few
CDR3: CASSGVTSGRWGEQYF
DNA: TGTGCCAGCAGCGGCGTTACTAGCGGGAGATGGGGCGAGCAGTACTTC

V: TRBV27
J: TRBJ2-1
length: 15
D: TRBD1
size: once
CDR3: CASRGTGTVYNEQFF
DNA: TGTGCCAGCAGAGGGACCGGGACAGTATACAATGAGCAGTTCTTC

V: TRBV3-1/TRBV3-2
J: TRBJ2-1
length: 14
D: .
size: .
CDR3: CASSQDLTYNEQFF
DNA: TGTGCCAGCAGCCAAGATCTAACCTACAATGAGCAGTTCTTC

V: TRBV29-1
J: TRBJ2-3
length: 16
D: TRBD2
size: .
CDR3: CSFKSGRPAITDTQYF
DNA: TGCAGCTTTAAAAGCGGGAGGCCTGCAATCACAGATACGCAGTATTTT

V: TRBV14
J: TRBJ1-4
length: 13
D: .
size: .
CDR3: CASSHRRHEKLFF
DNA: TGTGCCAGCAGCCACAGACGACACGAAAAACTGTTTTTT

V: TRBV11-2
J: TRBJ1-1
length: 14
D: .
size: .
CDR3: CASTWGGMNTEAFF
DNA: TGTGCCAGCACCTGGGGGGGGATGAACACTGAAGCTTTCTTT

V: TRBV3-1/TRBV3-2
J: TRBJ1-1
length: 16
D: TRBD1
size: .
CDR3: CASSQDPTGGSTEAFF
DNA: TGTGCCAGCAGCCAAGACCCGACAGGGGGAAGCACTGAAGCTTTCTTT

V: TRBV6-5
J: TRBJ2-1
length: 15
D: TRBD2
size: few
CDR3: CASSTTGTSLNEQFF
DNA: TGTGCCAGCAGTACAACCGGGACTAGCCTAAATGAACAGTTCTTC

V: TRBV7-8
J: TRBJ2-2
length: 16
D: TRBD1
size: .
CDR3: CASTRGQGELAGELFF
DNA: TGTGCCAGCACCAGGGGACAGGGGGAACTGGCCGGGGAGCTGTTTTTT